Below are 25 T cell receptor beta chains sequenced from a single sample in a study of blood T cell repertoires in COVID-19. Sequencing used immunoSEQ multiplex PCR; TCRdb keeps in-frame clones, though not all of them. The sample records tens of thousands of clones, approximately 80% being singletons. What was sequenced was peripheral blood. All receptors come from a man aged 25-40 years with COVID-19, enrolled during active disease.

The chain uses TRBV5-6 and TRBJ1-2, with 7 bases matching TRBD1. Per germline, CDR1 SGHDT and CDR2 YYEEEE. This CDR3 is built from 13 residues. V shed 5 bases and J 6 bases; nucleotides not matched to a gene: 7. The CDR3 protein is CASSPGGSDGYTF. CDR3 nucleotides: TGTGCCAGCAGTCCAGGGGGTTCTGATGGCTACACCTTC.

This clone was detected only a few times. The CDR3 is CASITGEGLVGASSYEQYF. CDR3 coding DNA: TGTGCCAGCATCACAGGGGAGGGACTAGTAGGAGCTAGCTCCTACGAGCAGTACTTC. V is TRBV2 and J is TRBJ2-7, with D possibly matching TRBD2 (8 bases). The CDR3 is made up of 19 amino acids. Trimming took 7 bases from V and 0 from J, leaving 28 bases between them. CDR1 and CDR2 from the germline V gene are SNHLY and FYNNEI.

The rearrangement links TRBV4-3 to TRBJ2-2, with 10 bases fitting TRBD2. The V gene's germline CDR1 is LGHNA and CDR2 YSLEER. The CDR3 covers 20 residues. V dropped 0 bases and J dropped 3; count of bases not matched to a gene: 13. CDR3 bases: TGCGCCAGCAGCCAAGAGACGGCATTCCGGACTAGCGGTTACACCGGGGAGCTGTTTTTT. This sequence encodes CASSQETAFRTSGYTGELFF.

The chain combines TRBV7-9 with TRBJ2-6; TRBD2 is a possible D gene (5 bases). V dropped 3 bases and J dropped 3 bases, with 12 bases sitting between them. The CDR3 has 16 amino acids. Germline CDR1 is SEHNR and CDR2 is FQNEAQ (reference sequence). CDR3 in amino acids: CASSFLLGGGANVLTF. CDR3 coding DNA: TGTGCCAGCAGCTTCTTACTCGGAGGTGGGGCCAACGTCCTGACTTTC.

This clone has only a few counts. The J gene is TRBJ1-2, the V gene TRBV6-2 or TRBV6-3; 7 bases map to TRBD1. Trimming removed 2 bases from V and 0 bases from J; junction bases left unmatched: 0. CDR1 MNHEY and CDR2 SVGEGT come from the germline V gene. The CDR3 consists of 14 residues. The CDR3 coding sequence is TGTGCCAGCAGTTACGGGACAGCTAACTATGGCTACACCTTC. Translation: CASSYGTANYGYTF.

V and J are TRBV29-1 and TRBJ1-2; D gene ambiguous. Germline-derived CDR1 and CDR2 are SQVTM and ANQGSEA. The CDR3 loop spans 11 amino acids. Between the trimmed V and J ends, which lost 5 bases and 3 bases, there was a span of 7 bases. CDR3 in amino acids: CSVRIDYGYTF. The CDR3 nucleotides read TGCAGCGTTCGTATCGACTATGGCTACACCTTC.

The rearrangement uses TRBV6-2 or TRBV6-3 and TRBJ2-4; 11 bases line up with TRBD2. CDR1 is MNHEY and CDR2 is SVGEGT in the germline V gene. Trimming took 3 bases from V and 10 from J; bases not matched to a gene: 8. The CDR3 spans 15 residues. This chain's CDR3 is CASSYVSGRARIQYF. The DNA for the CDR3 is TGTGCCAGCAGTTATGTTAGCGGGAGGGCCCGGATTCAGTACTTC.

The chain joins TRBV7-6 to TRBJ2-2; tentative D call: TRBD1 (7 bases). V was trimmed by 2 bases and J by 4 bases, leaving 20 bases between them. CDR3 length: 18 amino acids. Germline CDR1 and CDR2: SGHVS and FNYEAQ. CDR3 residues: CASSLWAQGGPGTGELFF. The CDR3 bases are TGTGCCAGCAGCTTATGGGCGCAGGGGGGCCCGGGCACCGGGGAGCTGTTTTTT. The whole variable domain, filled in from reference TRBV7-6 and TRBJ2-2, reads GAGVSQSPRYKVTKRGQDVALRCDPISGHVSLYWYRQALGQGPEFLTYFNYEAQQDKSGLPNDRFSAERPEGSISTLTIQRTEQRDSAMYRCASSLWAQGGPGTGELFFGEGSRLTVL.

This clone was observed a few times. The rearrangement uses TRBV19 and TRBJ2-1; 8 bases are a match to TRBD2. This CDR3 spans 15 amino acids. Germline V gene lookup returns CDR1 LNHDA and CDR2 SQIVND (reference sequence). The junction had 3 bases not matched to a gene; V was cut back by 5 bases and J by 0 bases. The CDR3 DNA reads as TGTGCCAGTAGTCGTAGCGGGGACTCCTACAATGAGCAGTTCTTC. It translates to CASSRSGDSYNEQFF.

Here the CDR3 DNA reads TGTGCCAGCAGCCGACAGGGGATTGGGGCAACTAATGAAAAACTGTTTTTT. It codes for CASSRQGIGATNEKLFF. The rearrangement links TRBV6-6 to TRBJ1-4, with 8 bases aligning to TRBD1. V trimming: 6 bases; J trimming: 0 bases; junction bases outside the gene matches: 9. Looked up from germline, CDR1 is MNHNY and CDR2 is SVGAGI (reference sequence). The CDR3 runs to 17 residues.

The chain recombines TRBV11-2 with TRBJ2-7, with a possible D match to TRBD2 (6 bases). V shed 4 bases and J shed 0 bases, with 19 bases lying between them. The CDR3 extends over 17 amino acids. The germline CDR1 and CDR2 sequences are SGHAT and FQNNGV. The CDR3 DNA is TGTGCCAGCAGCTCCTTCCTCATGGGGGGACCCTCCTACGAGCAGTACTTC. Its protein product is CASSSFLMGGPSYEQYF.

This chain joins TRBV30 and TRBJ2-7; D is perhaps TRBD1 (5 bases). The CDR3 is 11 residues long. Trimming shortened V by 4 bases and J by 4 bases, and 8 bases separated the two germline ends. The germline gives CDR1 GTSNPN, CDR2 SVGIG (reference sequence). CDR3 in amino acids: CAWNRGYEQYF. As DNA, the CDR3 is TGTGCCTGGAATAGGGGTTACGAGCAGTACTTC. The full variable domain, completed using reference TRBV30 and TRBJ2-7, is SQTIHQWPATLVQPVGSPLSLECTVEGTSNPNLYWYRQAAGRGLQLLFYSVGIGQISSEVPQNLSASRPQDRQFILSSKKLLLSDSGFYLCAWNRGYEQYFGPGTRLTVT.

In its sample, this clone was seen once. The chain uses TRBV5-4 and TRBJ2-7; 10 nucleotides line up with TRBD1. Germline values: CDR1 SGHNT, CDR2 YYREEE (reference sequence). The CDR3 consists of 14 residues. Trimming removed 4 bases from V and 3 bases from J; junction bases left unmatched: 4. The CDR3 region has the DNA TGTGCCAGCAGCGGGGACAGGGGTAGCTACGAGCAGTACTTC. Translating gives CASSGDRGSYEQYF.

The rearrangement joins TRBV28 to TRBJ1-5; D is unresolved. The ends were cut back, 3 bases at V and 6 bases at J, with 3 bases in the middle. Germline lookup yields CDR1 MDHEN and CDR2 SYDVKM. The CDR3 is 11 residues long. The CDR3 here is CASSLSQPQHF. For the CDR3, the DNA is TGTGCCAGCAGTTTGAGTCAGCCCCAGCATTTT. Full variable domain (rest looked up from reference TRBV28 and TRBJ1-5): DVKVTQSSRYLVKRTGEKVFLECVQDMDHENMFWYRQDPGLGLRLIYFSYDVKMKEKGDIPEGYSVSREKKERFSLILESASTNQTSMYLCASSLSQPQHFGDGTRLSIL.

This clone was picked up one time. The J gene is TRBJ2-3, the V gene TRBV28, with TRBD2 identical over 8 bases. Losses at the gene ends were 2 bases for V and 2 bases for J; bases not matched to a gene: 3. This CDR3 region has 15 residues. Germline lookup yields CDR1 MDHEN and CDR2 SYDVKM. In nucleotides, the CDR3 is TGTGCCAGCAGTTTACAGCGGGGGTTCACAGATACGCAGTATTTT. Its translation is CASSLQRGFTDTQYF.

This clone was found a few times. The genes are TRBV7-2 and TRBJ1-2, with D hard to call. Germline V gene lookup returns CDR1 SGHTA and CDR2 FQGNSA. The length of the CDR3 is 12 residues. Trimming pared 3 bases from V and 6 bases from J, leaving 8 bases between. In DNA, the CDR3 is TGTGCCAGCAGCTTTACAGAAAATGGCTACACCTTC. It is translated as CASSFTENGYTF.

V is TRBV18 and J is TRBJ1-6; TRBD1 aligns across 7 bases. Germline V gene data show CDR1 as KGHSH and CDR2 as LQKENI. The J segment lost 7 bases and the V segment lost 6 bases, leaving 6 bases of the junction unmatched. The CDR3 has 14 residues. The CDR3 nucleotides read TGTGCCAGCTCCGGGACAGTTTTGAATTCACCCCTCCACTTT. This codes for CASSGTVLNSPLHF.

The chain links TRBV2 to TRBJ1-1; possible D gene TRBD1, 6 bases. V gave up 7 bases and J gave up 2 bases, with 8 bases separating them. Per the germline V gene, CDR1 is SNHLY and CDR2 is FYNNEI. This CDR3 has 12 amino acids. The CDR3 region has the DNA TGTGCCAGCATGACAGGAAACACTGAAGCTTTCTTT. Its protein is CASMTGNTEAFF.

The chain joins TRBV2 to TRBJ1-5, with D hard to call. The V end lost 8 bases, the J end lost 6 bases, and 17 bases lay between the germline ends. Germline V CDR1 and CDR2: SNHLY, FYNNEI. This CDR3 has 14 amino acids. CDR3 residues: CASWSMEAGQPQHF. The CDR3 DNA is TGTGCCAGCTGGAGTATGGAGGCCGGTCAGCCCCAGCATTTT.

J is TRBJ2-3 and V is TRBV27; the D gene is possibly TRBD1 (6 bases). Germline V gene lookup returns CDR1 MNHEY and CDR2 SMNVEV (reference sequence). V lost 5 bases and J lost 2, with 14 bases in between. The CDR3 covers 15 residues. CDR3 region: CASSPPGTPTDTQYF. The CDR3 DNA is TGTGCCAGCAGTCCCCCCGGGACACCCACAGATACGCAGTATTTT.

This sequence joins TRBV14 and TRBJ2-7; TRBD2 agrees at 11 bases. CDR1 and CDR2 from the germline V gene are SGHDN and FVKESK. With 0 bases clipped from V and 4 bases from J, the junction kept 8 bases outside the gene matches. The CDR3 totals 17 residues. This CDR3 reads CASSQDSPTSGRYEQYF. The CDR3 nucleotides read TGTGCCAGCAGCCAAGATTCCCCCACTAGCGGGAGATACGAGCAGTACTTC.

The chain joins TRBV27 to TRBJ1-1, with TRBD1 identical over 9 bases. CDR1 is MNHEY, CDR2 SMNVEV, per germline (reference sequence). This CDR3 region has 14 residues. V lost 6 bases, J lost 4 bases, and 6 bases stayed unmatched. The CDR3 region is CASSMGQGSTEAFF. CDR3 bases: TGTGCCAGCAGCATGGGACAGGGAAGCACTGAAGCTTTCTTT.

In DNA form, the CDR3 reads TGTGCCAGCAGCGGGGGAGGCGCCGATACGCAGTATTTT. Translation gives CASSGGGADTQYF. This chain joins TRBV9 and TRBJ2-3, with D possibly being TRBD2 (6 bases). V gave up 3 bases and J gave up 6 bases, with 11 bases separating them. The CDR3 contains 13 residues. Germline V gives CDR1 SGDLS, CDR2 YYNGEE.

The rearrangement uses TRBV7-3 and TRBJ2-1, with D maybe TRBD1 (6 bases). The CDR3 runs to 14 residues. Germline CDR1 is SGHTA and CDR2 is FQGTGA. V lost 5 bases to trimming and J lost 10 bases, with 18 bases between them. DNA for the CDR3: TGTGCCAGCAGCCCCGCCCGGACAGCAGCCGAGCAGTTCTTC. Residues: CASSPARTAAEQFF.

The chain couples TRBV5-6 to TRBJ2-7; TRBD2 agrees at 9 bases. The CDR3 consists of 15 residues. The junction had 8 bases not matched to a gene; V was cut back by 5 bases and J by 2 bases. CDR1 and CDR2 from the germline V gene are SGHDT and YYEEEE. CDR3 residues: CASRRTSGSPYEQYF. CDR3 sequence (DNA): TGTGCCAGCAGACGAACTAGCGGGTCACCCTACGAGCAGTACTTC.